This entry describes one TCR beta chain. Its target antigen remains unknown. Per-base quality was not reported, and no clone a single base away is much larger than it. Participants in the prospective study were aged about 18 to 90 years, lived in about two dozen United States geographic areas, and enrolled through a virtual design. In the prospective study, cohorts were assigned on the basis of participant-reported clinical history obtained from a screening survey and a study questionnaire. Mobile phlebotomists in the prospective study collected whole blood, serum and a nasopharyngeal or oropharyngeal swab from every participant. Prospective study participants could optionally give additional blood draws and questionnaires over an approximately two-month period. Blood samples from the prospective study were shipped frozen or at room temperature prior to DNA extraction. The CDR3 numbers 12 residues from cysteine through phenylalanine. Of all the DNA, just the CDR3 is kept, 36 bases in frame from base 1. A distance of 3 bases separates the germline ends of V and J, which lose 1 base and 2 bases respectively. From a lookup of the germline V gene, CDR1 and CDR2 are SGHAT and FQNNGV.

The sample is drawn from a study of blood T cell repertoires in COVID-19 (dated by TCRdb to 2019 to 2021). In the study overall: Samples covering the acute and convalescent phases of COVID-19 were provided by collaborators in the United States, Italy and Spain. The prospective study material was composed of cDNA or gDNA derived from T cells, B-cell-depleted T cells, or PBMCs. The dataset comprised deeply sampled blood TCRbeta repertoires from subjects exposed to, actively infected with, or recovered from COVID-19. A freely available public database, intended as a resource for researchers studying the immune response to SARS-CoV-2, is where the repertoires were released. Samples were obtained from the ongoing ImmuneRACE study (first 160 participants) and from roughly 1,300 subjects provided by 6 global collaborators. A de-identified subject ID, COVID-19 status, age in years and sex were almost always included in the sample metadata. Where available, HLA class I and class II types were taken from metadata supplied by the sample provider and were not determined by assay-based typing.

TCRbeta CDR3 regions were amplified from genomic DNA by means of the immunoSEQ Assay, a bias-controlled multiplex PCR. The published analysis was carried out like this. The number of nucleated cells in each sample was estimated from the amplification of reference gene primers within the assay. Sequence reads were collapsed and filtered to measure the absolute abundance of every unique TCRbeta CDR3 rearrangement. For each sample, productive Simpson clonality was calculated as the square root of Simpson's diversity index over productive rearrangements. TCRdb retrieved this table from immuneACCESS and kept in-frame rearrangements only. Not all clones are present; in checked studies, unresolved V genes account for under half, and no reason is known for the remainder. V, J and clone size are taken as reported in that table, and D and trimming were inferred from the DNA itself. Across this sample there are roughly 200,000 clones, with 86% seen only once. The ten largest make up about 5.6% of the sample.

Paper-wide results and their limitations: How much clinical and demographic metadata was included differed by source and by participant, and the metadata was provided uncurated.

The receptor's source is a man in his forties with acute COVID-19. The sequencing input was PBMCs or T cells enriched from blood (not recorded which). The rearrangement combines TRBV11-2 with TRBJ2-7, with no D gene named confidently. Read as DNA, the sequence is TGTGCCAGCAGCTTAGTAACCTACGAGCAGTACTTC. This sequence encodes CASSLVTYEQYF. Full variable domain (CDR3 extended with the reference TRBV11-2 and TRBJ2-7 proteins): EAGVAQSPRYKIIEKRQSVAFWCNPISGHATLYWYQQILGQGPKLLIQFQNNGVVDDSQLPKDRFSAERLKGVDSTLKIQPAKLEDSAVYLCASSLVTYEQYFGPGTRLTVT.